This T cell receptor (beta chain) was recovered during a study of identical twins. Study results and caveats: Researchers reported weaker excess twin sharing in beta out-of-frame sequences.

A word on this clonotype: Its antigen is not known.

The germline V gene has CDR1 MDHEN and CDR2 SYDVKM. Between the trimmed V and J ends, which lost 5 bases and 0 bases, there was a span of 11 bases. This CDR3 is 16 amino acids long. A universal primer site was incorporated via template switching, and the cDNA contained unique molecular identifiers. Each CDR3 protein is one row after TCRdb ran MiXCR on the 5' RACE reads. The table includes approximately 550,000 distinct CDR3 sequences, about a fifth detected once. This same sample was also taken into another study, of yellow fever vaccine responses in identical twins.

This rearrangement joins TRBV28 to TRBJ2-6, with no clear D. Source material: CD4+ T cells sorted from blood. The receptor was isolated from a woman between 18 and 29 years old in good health. The DNA of the CDR3 is TGTGCCAGCAGTACCTGGGGAAACTCTGGGGCCAACGTCCTGACTTTC. Residues: CASSTWGNSGANVLTF.